This T cell receptor beta chain was sequenced for a study of blood T cell repertoires in COVID-19. Study context: The United States, Italy and Spain supplied acute and convalescent COVID-19 samples. From T cells, B-cell-depleted T cells, or PBMCs came the material, which was cDNA or gDNA.

Libraries were prepared by immunoSEQ multiplex PCR; TCRdb keeps only in-frame clonotypes and omits some of them. The table shows 200,000 to 300,000 clones, with approximately 91% occurring only once. Germline V lookup: CDR1 KGHDR, CDR2 SFDVKD. V lost 7 bases to trimming and J lost 8 bases; unmatched junction nucleotides: 7. The CDR3 length is 15 residues. The chain recombines TRBV24-1 with TRBJ2-1; 13 nucleotides line up with TRBD2. The sample taken for sequencing was peripheral blood. The receptor's source is a man aged 25-45 years with COVID-19, enrolled during active disease. This CDR3 is CATSLTSGGRDEQFF. The CDR3 region has the DNA TGTGCCACCAGCCTGACTAGCGGGGGGCGAGATGAGCAGTTCTTC.